These T cell receptor beta chains were read from a single sample in a study of human T cells and chemical hapten exposure. TCRdb redid the calling of the RACE reads with MiXCR, one entry per CDR3 protein. Among approximately 320,000 distinct CDR3 sequences listed, 5% to 6.5% were seen once. The specimen comprised whole blood, sampled in connection with sensitization to the hapten diphenylcyclopropenone (DPC). These receptors were collected from a woman under 30 with alopecia areata. Some clones in this sample may be carry-over from other donors' samples. CDR3s include the opening cysteine and the closing phenylalanine or tryptophan. Each record gives: D gene, clone size, V gene, J gene, CDR3 protein, CDR3 DNA. A D gene is named only where the DNA matches it firmly. Some rows have no size entry. The others give once, few or many, or a class for an expanded clone.

>NA|few|TRBV5-8|TRBJ2-2
CASSLWVTGELFF
TGTGCCAGCAGCTTGTGGGTAACCGGGGAGCTGTTTTTT
>TRBD1|NA|TRBV12-3/TRBV12-4|TRBJ2-7
CASRGQGEIYEQYF
TGTGCCAGCAGGGGACAGGGCGAAATCTACGAGCAGTACTTC
>TRBD1|NA|TRBV5-1|TRBJ1-5
CAITGVGSNQPQHF
TGCGCCATTACAGGGGTAGGGAGCAATCAGCCCCAGCATTTT
>NA|NA|TRBV6-2/TRBV6-3|TRBJ2-4
CASSYSPGRLQAKNIQYF
TGTGCCAGCAGTTACTCTCCGGGCAGACTTCAAGCCAAAAACATTCAGTACTTC
>NA|few|TRBV6-5|TRBJ2-7
CASSYSFGGPSYEQYF
TGTGCCAGCAGTTACTCATTCGGGGGCCCATCCTACGAGCAGTACTTC
>NA|few|TRBV18|TRBJ1-5
CASSWDGLNQPQHF
TGTGCCAGCTCTTGGGACGGCCTTAATCAGCCCCAGCATTTT
>NA|many|TRBV5-4|TRBJ2-1
CASSWLGHDNNEQFF
TGTGCCAGCAGCTGGTTGGGACACGACAACAATGAGCAGTTCTTC
>TRBD1|NA|TRBV20-1|TRBJ1-2
CSASPDRAGYGYTF
TGCAGTGCTAGTCCCGACAGGGCAGGCTATGGCTACACCTTC
>TRBD1|NA|TRBV4-1|TRBJ1-6
CASSQERQGRNSPLHF
TGCGCCAGCAGCCAAGAAAGACAGGGTAGGAATTCACCCCTCCACTTT
>TRBD1|few|TRBV19|TRBJ1-2
CASSDDRGGKYGYTF
TGTGCCAGTAGTGATGACAGGGGCGGGAAATATGGCTACACCTTC
>TRBD2|many|TRBV20-1|TRBJ2-7
CSARGPRGAPYEQYF
TGCAGTGCTAGAGGACCGCGGGGGGCCCCCTACGAGCAGTACTTC
>TRBD1|NA|TRBV7-2|TRBJ2-5
CASSSLDRGPETQYF
TGTGCCAGCAGCTCCTTGGACAGGGGGCCAGAGACCCAGTACTTC
>NA|once|TRBV20-1|TRBJ2-3
CSARERARGDTQYF
TGCAGTGCTAGAGAGCGGGCTCGGGGAGATACGCAGTATTTT
>NA|few|TRBV7-9|TRBJ2-3
CASSLLGPRDTQYF
TGTGCCAGCAGCTTACTTGGACCGCGAGATACGCAGTATTTT
>TRBD1|many|TRBV6-6|TRBJ1-3
CASSYGWTGGSGNTIYF
TGTGCCAGCAGTTACGGTTGGACAGGGGGTTCTGGAAACACCATATATTTT
>TRBD2|many|TRBV13|TRBJ2-3
CASSLGQGTSGTDTQYF
TGTGCCAGCAGCTTAGGCCAGGGGACTAGCGGCACAGATACGCAGTATTTT
>TRBD2|few|TRBV6-2/TRBV6-3|TRBJ2-1
CASRGSGGASGSYNEQFF
TGTGCCAGCCGGGGTAGCGGGGGGGCATCGGGTTCCTACAATGAGCAGTTCTTC
>NA|NA|TRBV28|TRBJ2-7
CASSFTVSYEQYF
TGTGCCAGCAGTTTTACCGTATCCTACGAGCAGTACTTC
>TRBD1|NA|TRBV20-1|TRBJ2-3
CSAGPGQGVDTQYF
TGCAGTGCTGGCCCTGGACAGGGTGTAGATACGCAGTATTTT
>NA|NA|TRBV5-1|TRBJ2-7
CASSREPELPYEQYF
TGCGCCAGCAGCAGAGAGCCTGAATTACCCTACGAGCAGTACTTC
>TRBD1|NA|TRBV20-1|TRBJ2-1
CSARTGNTYNEQFF
TGCAGTGCTAGGACAGGGAACACCTACAATGAGCAGTTCTTC
>NA|many|TRBV7-2|TRBJ2-5
CASSRRGLMETQYF
TGTGCCAGCAGCCGGAGGGGGCTAATGGAGACCCAGTACTTC
>NA|few|TRBV15|TRBJ1-2
CATSRVRMTNYGYTF
TGTGCCACCAGCAGAGTCCGGATGACTAACTATGGCTACACCTTC
>NA|many|TRBV12-3/TRBV12-4|TRBJ2-7
CASSAFGSTYEQYF
TGTGCCAGCAGTGCTTTTGGGAGCACCTACGAGCAGTACTTC
>NA|few|TRBV4-2|TRBJ2-5
CASSQEIYKTQYF
TGTGCCAGCAGTCAAGAGATTTACAAGACCCAGTACTTC
>TRBD2|few|TRBV27|TRBJ2-5
CASSITSGGAVETQYF
TGTGCCAGCAGTATAACTAGCGGGGGGGCCGTTGAGACCCAGTACTTC
>NA|many|TRBV5-4|TRBJ2-2
CASSLSGRAYTGELFF
TGTGCCAGCAGCTTGAGCGGCAGGGCCTACACCGGGGAGCTGTTTTTT
>NA|many|TRBV12-5|TRBJ2-3
CASDTGADTQYF
TGTGCTAGTGATACGGGCGCAGATACGCAGTATTTT
>NA|many|TRBV5-1|TRBJ2-3
CASSSPDKDTQYF
TGCGCCAGCAGCTCACCAGACAAGGATACGCAGTATTTT
>NA|many|TRBV7-2|TRBJ1-4
CASSPIHGEKLFF
TGTGCCAGCAGCCCGATACACGGTGAAAAACTGTTTTTT
>TRBD1|few|TRBV24-1|TRBJ2-6
CATSLSGQPTGANVLTF
TGTGCCACCAGTCTCTCGGGACAGCCGACTGGGGCCAACGTCCTGACTTTC
>NA|many|TRBV5-1|TRBJ1-1
CASSLRASPIQNTEAFF
TGCGCCAGCAGCTTAAGGGCCAGCCCGATCCAGAACACTGAAGCTTTCTTT
>NA|many|TRBV12-3/TRBV12-4|TRBJ1-4
CASSLASAVAAATNEKLFF
TGTGCCAGCAGTTTAGCCTCTGCAGTCGCGGCTGCAACTAATGAAAAACTGTTTTTT
>NA|many|TRBV7-2|TRBJ1-5
CASSSNSNQPQHF
TGTGCCAGCAGCTCCAATAGCAATCAGCCCCAGCATTTT
>NA|many|TRBV28|TRBJ2-7
CASSFGEEDEQYF
TGTGCCAGCAGTTTCGGGGAGGAGGACGAGCAGTACTTC
>TRBD1|many|TRBV9|TRBJ1-4
CASSAGTASEKLFF
TGTGCCAGCAGCGCCGGGACAGCAAGCGAAAAACTGTTTTTT
>NA|many|TRBV7-6|TRBJ2-7
CASSPRQDSYEQYF
TGTGCCAGCAGCCCAAGACAGGACTCCTACGAGCAGTACTTC
>NA|few|TRBV10-3|TRBJ2-7
CAIKTDSYEQYF
TGTGCCATCAAGACTGATTCCTACGAGCAGTACTTC
>TRBD1|NA|TRBV7-9|TRBJ1-1
CASSIRQGLNTEAFF
TGTGCCAGCAGTATCCGACAGGGCCTGAACACTGAAGCTTTCTTT
>NA|few|TRBV15|TRBJ1-4
CATSSGEGGSKEKLFF
TGTGCCACGTCTAGTGGGGAAGGAGGAAGTAAAGAAAAACTGTTTTTT
>NA|NA|TRBV4-3|TRBJ2-5
CASSQDYQGGKETQYF
TGCGCCAGCAGCCAAGATTACCAAGGGGGAAAAGAGACCCAGTACTTC
>NA|NA|TRBV7-9|TRBJ2-3
CASSLIGAGSTDTQYF
TGTGCCAGCAGCTTAATTGGCGCGGGGAGCACAGATACGCAGTATTTT
>TRBD1|many|TRBV4-1|TRBJ1-5
CASSRIQGEVNQPQHF
TGCGCCAGCAGCCGGATACAGGGGGAGGTCAATCAGCCCCAGCATTTT
>NA|many|TRBV3-1|TRBJ1-1
CASSQRTPNTEAFF
TGTGCCAGCAGCCAAAGGACACCGAACACTGAAGCTTTCTTT
>NA|NA|TRBV6-2/TRBV6-3|TRBJ1-4
CASSRTDGKLFF
TGTGCCAGCAGTAGGACAGACGGAAAACTGTTTTTT
>NA|many|TRBV27|TRBJ2-3
CASSLTDTDTQYF
TGTGCCAGCAGTCTGACCGACACAGATACGCAGTATTTT
>TRBD2|NA|TRBV3-1|TRBJ2-5
CASSQERKRGRQETQYF
TGTGCCAGCAGCCAAGAACGGAAGCGGGGGAGACAAGAGACCCAGTACTTC
>NA|few|TRBV7-2|TRBJ2-3
CASSPEPATDTQYF
TGTGCCAGCAGCCCGGAGCCAGCCACAGATACGCAGTATTTT
>TRBD1|few|TRBV28|TRBJ2-6
CASTFGRGDRGSGANVLTF
TGTGCCAGCACCTTCGGCCGGGGAGACAGGGGGTCTGGGGCCAACGTCCTGACTTTC
>TRBD1|few|TRBV28|TRBJ2-7
CASKDRAYEQYF
TGTGCCAGCAAAGACAGGGCCTACGAGCAGTACTTC
>NA|NA|TRBV28|TRBJ2-7
CASSLGPGVISYEQYF
TGTGCCAGCAGTTTGGGACCGGGGGTGATCTCCTACGAGCAGTACTTC
>NA|many|TRBV18|TRBJ1-2
CASSPAGDLVGYTF
TGTGCCAGCTCACCAGCAGGGGATTTAGTAGGCTACACCTTC